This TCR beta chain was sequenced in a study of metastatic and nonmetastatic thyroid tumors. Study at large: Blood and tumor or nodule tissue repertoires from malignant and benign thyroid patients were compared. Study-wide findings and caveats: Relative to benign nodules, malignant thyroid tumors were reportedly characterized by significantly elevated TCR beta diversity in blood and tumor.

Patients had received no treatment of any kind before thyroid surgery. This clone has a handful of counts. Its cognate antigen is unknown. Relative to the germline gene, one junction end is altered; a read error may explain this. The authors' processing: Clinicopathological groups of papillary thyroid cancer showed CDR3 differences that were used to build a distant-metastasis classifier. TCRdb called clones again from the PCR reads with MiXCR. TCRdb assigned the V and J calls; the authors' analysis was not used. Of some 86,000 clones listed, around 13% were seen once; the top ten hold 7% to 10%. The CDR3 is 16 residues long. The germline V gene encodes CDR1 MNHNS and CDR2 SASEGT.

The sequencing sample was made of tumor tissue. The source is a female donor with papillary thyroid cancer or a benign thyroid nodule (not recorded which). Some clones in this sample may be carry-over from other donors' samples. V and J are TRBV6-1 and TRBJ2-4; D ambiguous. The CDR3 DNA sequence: TGTGCCAGCAGTAGGACGGTATCGCAAGCCAAAAACATTCGGTACTTC. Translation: CASSRTVSQAKNIRYF.